These 29 T cell receptor beta chains came from one sample sequenced in a study of T cell changes during pregnancy in multiple sclerosis. Libraries were prepared by immunoSEQ multiplex PCR; TCRdb keeps only in-frame clonotypes and omits some of them. Of fewer than 150,000 clones in the sample, around 97% were seen once. Sequenced material: peripheral blood, taken after pregnancy. Every receptor here comes from a female donor with multiple sclerosis, enrolled in a pregnancy study.

V is TRBV7-9 and J is TRBJ1-4; D possibly corresponds to TRBD1 (6 bases). Trimming took 4 bases from V and 7 from J, leaving 25 bases between them. This CDR3 contains 18 residues. Germline lookup yields CDR1 SEHNR and CDR2 FQNEAQ (reference sequence). The CDR3 DNA sequence: TGTGCCAGCAGCTCACCCCGAGGACAGCCCTTGTGGGGTGAAAAACTGTTTTTT. This encodes CASSSPRGQPLWGEKLFF.

The chain recombines TRBV28 with TRBJ2-7, with 8 bases aligning to TRBD1. This CDR3 has 13 amino acids. CDR1 is MDHEN and CDR2 is SYDVKM in the germline V gene. V trimming: 9 bases; J trimming: 3 bases; junction bases outside the gene matches: 7. The CDR3 coding sequence is TGTGCCAGTACCGGACAGGGAGTCTACGAGCAGTACTTC. This encodes CASTGQGVYEQYF.

This clone was detected only once. The CDR3 region is CASSILAGASSYEQYF. DNA of the CDR3: TGTGCCAGTAGTATCCTCGCGGGGGCGAGCTCCTACGAGCAGTACTTC. The chain couples TRBV19 to TRBJ2-7; maybe TRBD2 (7 bases). The CDR3 covers 16 residues. Germline assignment: CDR1 LNHDA and CDR2 SQIVND (reference sequence). The V gene lost 3 bases and the J gene lost 0 bases, with 15 bases spanning the gap.

This clone has a single count. The genes are TRBV27 and TRBJ2-7; 8 bases agree with TRBD2. This CDR3 is 16 amino acids long. Germline V gene data show CDR1 as MNHEY and CDR2 as SMNVEV (reference sequence). The J segment lost 2 bases and the V segment lost 8 bases, leaving 14 bases of the junction unmatched. The CDR3, as DNA: TGTGCCAGCGGAGAGGGACTAGAAACTCCCCCCTACGAGCAGTACTTC. This gives the protein CASGEGLETPPYEQYF.

CDR3 in DNA: TGTGCCAGCGGGTTGACTAGCGGGGGATACAATGAGCAGTTCTTC. Translation gives CASGLTSGGYNEQFF. The chain has TRBV27 and TRBJ2-1; 12 nucleotides align to TRBD2. The ends lost 8 bases at V and 4 bases at J; junction bases unmatched: 6. The germline V gene encodes CDR1 MNHEY and CDR2 SMNVEV (reference sequence). CDR3 length: 15 amino acids.

A single count supports this clone. The rearrangement joins TRBV7-2 to TRBJ2-7; 16 nucleotides match TRBD2. After removal of 4 bases from V and 4 bases from J, the junction contained 7 bases not matched to a gene. Germline V gene sequence: CDR1 SGHTA, CDR2 FQGNSA. The length of the CDR3 is 17 residues. CDR3 bases: TGTGCCAGCAGCTCCGGGACTAGCGGGAGGGCCCGGTACGAGCAGTACTTC. It codes for CASSSGTSGRARYEQYF. Based on the CDR3 plus reference TRBV7-2 and TRBJ2-7, the full variable domain is GAGVSQSPSNKVTEKGKDVELRCDPISGHTALYWYRQSLGQGLEFLIYFQGNSAPDKSGLPSDRFSAERTGGSVSTLTIQRTQQEDSAVYLCASSSGTSGRARYEQYFGPGTRLTVT.

The rearrangement joins TRBV5-6 to TRBJ2-1; 8 bases fit TRBD2. The CDR3 contains 15 residues. Germline CDR1 SGHDT, CDR2 YYEEEE. The J segment lost 6 bases and the V segment lost 4 bases, leaving 9 bases of the junction unmatched. The CDR3 region has the DNA TGTGCCAGCAGCCTAAGGACTAGCCGGTTCAATGAGCAGTTCTTC. It translates to CASSLRTSRFNEQFF.

V and J are TRBV4-3 and TRBJ2-7; D gene uncertain. The V and J ends lost 0 bases and 6 bases respectively, with 15 bases between them. The germline V gene has CDR1 LGHNA and CDR2 YSLEER. This CDR3 has 15 amino acids. In DNA, the CDR3 is TGCGCCAGCAGCCAAGATCACTATATCTCATTCGAGCAGTACTTC. Protein: CASSQDHYISFEQYF.

J is TRBJ2-1 and V is TRBV27; 9 bases line up with TRBD1. The length of the CDR3 is 16 residues. CDR1 is MNHEY and CDR2 is SMNVEV in the germline V gene (reference sequence). V lost 3 bases to trimming and J lost 9 bases; unmatched junction nucleotides: 12. CDR3 sequence reads: CASSFRRDRERGEQFF. As DNA, the CDR3 is TGTGCCAGCAGTTTCCGACGGGACAGGGAGAGAGGTGAGCAGTTCTTC.

V and J are TRBV18 and TRBJ1-1; D perhaps matches TRBD1 (6 bases). V was clipped by 3 bases and J by 7 bases, with 18 bases between them. Germline V gives CDR1 KGHSH, CDR2 LQKENI. The CDR3 spans 15 residues. The CDR3 here is CASSPRSPGQFEAFF. The CDR3 nucleotides are TGTGCCAGCTCACCCCGGAGCCCTGGACAGTTTGAAGCTTTCTTT.

The genes are TRBV19 and TRBJ2-1; D ambiguous. V shed 3 bases and J shed 0 bases, with 6 bases lying between them. This CDR3 comprises 14 residues. Germline-derived CDR1 and CDR2 are LNHDA and SQIVND (reference sequence). The CDR3 nucleotides read TGTGCCAGTAGTATCATGGCCTCCTACAATGAGCAGTTCTTC. Amino acid sequence: CASSIMASYNEQFF.

V and J are TRBV7-9 and TRBJ2-2; TRBD1 agrees at 7 bases. The CDR3 is 16 residues long. Germline loops: CDR1 SEHNR, CDR2 FQNEAQ (reference sequence). Trimming took 6 bases from V and 4 from J; bases not matched to a gene: 11. CDR3 amino acids: CASRSPGQIFTGELFF. As DNA, the CDR3 is TGTGCCAGCAGATCCCCGGGACAGATATTCACCGGGGAGCTGTTTTTT.

V gene TRBV2 combines with J gene TRBJ2-7; 8 bases line up with TRBD1. The germline CDR1 and CDR2 sequences are SNHLY and FYNNEI. The CDR3 is 14 amino acids. V shed 3 bases, J shed 7 bases, and the junction held 8 bases outside the gene matches. The CDR3 is CASSERTGTQEQYF. CDR3 nucleotides: TGTGCCAGCAGTGAGAGGACAGGGACTCAAGAGCAGTACTTC.

This clone was observed a handful of times. The rearrangement uses TRBV2 and TRBJ1-2; D unresolved. The CDR3 is 16 amino acids. CDR1 SNHLY and CDR2 FYNNEI come from the germline V gene. V lost 4 bases and J 2 bases, leaving 17 bases between the germline ends. This CDR3 reads CASSGGGSPVNYGYTF. CDR3 coding DNA: TGTGCCAGCAGTGGGGGAGGGAGTCCAGTGAACTATGGCTACACCTTC.

This chain links TRBV27 with TRBJ2-5; D not certain. Germline V gene data show CDR1 as MNHEY and CDR2 as SMNVEV (reference sequence). The V end lost 6 bases, the J end lost 3 bases, and 14 bases lay between the germline ends. The CDR3 is 14 amino acids. DNA for the CDR3: TGTGCCAGCAGGCGAATAGGAGAGAAAGAGACCCAGTACTTC. Protein: CASRRIGEKETQYF.

This chain links TRBV6-5 with TRBJ2-7, with no clear D. The V end was cut by 5 bases, the J end by 0 bases, with 14 bases between. The germline V gene encodes CDR1 MNHEY and CDR2 SVGAGI. The CDR3 has 15 amino acids. In DNA, the CDR3 is TGTGCCAGCAGTCCCACCCTTCTCAGCTCCTACGAGCAGTACTTC. As protein: CASSPTLLSSYEQYF.

The rearrangement links TRBV30 to TRBJ2-7; 9 bases match TRBD1. The CDR3 consists of 19 residues. CDR1 GTSNPN and CDR2 SVGIG come from the germline V gene (reference sequence). J lost 4 bases, V lost 0 bases, and 19 bases had no gene match. In DNA form, the CDR3 reads TGTGCCTGGAGTGTCAGGGACAGGGTAGATAAGGCCGTAGATTACGAGCAGTACTTC. Translating it yields CAWSVRDRVDKAVDYEQYF.

The chain has TRBV27 and TRBJ2-7; no definite D call. The CDR3 runs 12 residues. CDR1 MNHEY and CDR2 SMNVEV come from the germline V gene (reference sequence). The germline V and J ends were trimmed by 5 bases and 0 bases, with 5 bases remaining between them. The CDR3 protein is CASSPSSYEQYF. For the CDR3, the DNA is TGTGCCAGCAGTCCCAGCTCCTACGAGCAGTACTTC.

CDR3 amino acids: CASSQTLAGDPYEQYF. The CDR3 DNA follows: TGCGCCAGCAGCCAAACGCTAGCGGGAGACCCCTACGAGCAGTACTTC. This chain links TRBV4-3 with TRBJ2-7; 10 bases line up with TRBD2. The V and J ends lost 2 bases and 2 bases, in that order; junction bases with no gene match: 6. Germline loops: CDR1 LGHNA, CDR2 YSLEER. This CDR3 has 16 residues.

The chain combines TRBV28 with TRBJ2-7; D is perhaps TRBD2 (6 bases). The CDR3 consists of 14 residues. Trimming took 5 bases from V and 5 from J, leaving 16 bases between them. The germline V gene encodes CDR1 MDHEN and CDR2 SYDVKM. CDR3 DNA sequence: TGTGCCAGCAGTCTGGGGGGAGTCGGGGACGAGCAGTACTTC. Its translation: CASSLGGVGDEQYF.

The CDR3: CASSYGWAGEGGYTF. The CDR3 DNA sequence: TGTGCCAGCAGTTACGGGTGGGCAGGGGAGGGTGGCTACACCTTC. The chain couples TRBV6-5 to TRBJ1-2; a weak D match, TRBD1 (6 bases). This CDR3 is built from 15 residues. V dropped 2 bases and J dropped 7 bases, with 17 bases sitting between them. Germline loops: CDR1 MNHEY, CDR2 SVGAGI.

J is TRBJ2-1 and V is TRBV10-2; 8 nucleotides line up with TRBD2. The CDR3 has 16 amino acids. V dropped 6 bases and J dropped 1; count of bases not matched to a gene: 8. Germline assignment: CDR1 WSHSY and CDR2 SAAADI. The CDR3 bases are TGCGCCAGCAGCCTACGGGGGGGGATGTCCTACAATGAGCAGTTCTTC. Translated, it gives CASSLRGGMSYNEQFF.

The chain is built from TRBV19 and TRBJ2-1; TRBD2 is a possible D gene (5 bases). The CDR3 is 15 residues long. With 5 bases removed from V and 1 base from J, the gap between germline ends came to 12 bases. CDR1 and CDR2 from the germline V gene are LNHDA and SQIVND (reference sequence). CDR3 DNA: TGTGCCAGTAGTGCCCGTAGAGGGTCCTACAATGAGCAGTTCTTC. Amino acids: CASSARRGSYNEQFF.

The CDR3 DNA is TGTGCCAGCAGTGAGGGCAGAAACACAGATACGCAGTATTTT. This sequence encodes CASSEGRNTDTQYF. The genes are TRBV6-4 and TRBJ2-3; D remains unclear. Trimming cost V 3 bases and J 2 bases, with 9 bases left between them. CDR1 and CDR2 from the germline V gene are MRHNA and SNTAGT. CDR3 size: 14 residues.

This rearrangement joins TRBV28 to TRBJ1-2, with 9 bases aligning to TRBD1. V shed 3 bases, J shed 8 bases, and the junction held 7 bases outside the gene matches. CDR1 is MDHEN and CDR2 is SYDVKM in the germline V gene. The CDR3 length is 14 residues. The CDR3 is CASSFLQGAEGYTF. CDR3 coding DNA: TGTGCCAGCAGTTTTTTACAGGGGGCTGAGGGCTACACCTTC.

The gene calls are TRBV15 and TRBJ2-5; TRBD1 aligns across 7 bases. Per the germline V gene, CDR1 is LNHNV and CDR2 is YYDKDF (reference sequence). The CDR3 runs to 15 residues. The V gene end was trimmed by 7 bases and the J gene end by 2 bases; junction bases not matched to a gene: 10. Written as DNA, the CDR3 is TGTGCCACCACCGCCCGACAGGGAGCACAAGAGACCCAGTACTTC. It is translated as CATTARQGAQETQYF.

This chain joins TRBV11-2 and TRBJ2-1; 9 bases are shared with TRBD2. CDR3 length: 14 amino acids. The germline V gene encodes CDR1 SGHAT and CDR2 FQNNGV. Unmatched junction bases numbered 3, after V lost 1 base and J lost 8 bases. CDR3 protein: CASSLAGLADEQFF. The CDR3 bases are TGTGCCAGCAGCTTAGCGGGACTAGCCGATGAGCAGTTCTTC.

The CDR3 sequence: CAISDFKEYSYEQYF. In DNA, the CDR3 is TGTGCCATCAGTGATTTTAAGGAGTACTCCTACGAGCAGTACTTC. V is TRBV10-3 and J is TRBJ2-7, with no clear D. The CDR3 is made up of 15 amino acids. The V gene lost 3 bases and the J gene lost 0 bases, with 12 bases spanning the gap. Germline values: CDR1 ENHRY, CDR2 SYGVKD.

The chain employs TRBV5-6 and TRBJ2-7, with TRBD1 as a possible D gene (6 bases). V lost 4 bases to trimming and J lost 4 bases, with 21 bases between them. The germline V gene encodes CDR1 SGHDT and CDR2 YYEEEE. CDR3 length: 16 amino acids. The CDR3 region has the DNA TGTGCCAGCAGCCCCAGGGGAGTCACTGATTTTTACGAGCAGTACTTC. Amino acids: CASSPRGVTDFYEQYF.